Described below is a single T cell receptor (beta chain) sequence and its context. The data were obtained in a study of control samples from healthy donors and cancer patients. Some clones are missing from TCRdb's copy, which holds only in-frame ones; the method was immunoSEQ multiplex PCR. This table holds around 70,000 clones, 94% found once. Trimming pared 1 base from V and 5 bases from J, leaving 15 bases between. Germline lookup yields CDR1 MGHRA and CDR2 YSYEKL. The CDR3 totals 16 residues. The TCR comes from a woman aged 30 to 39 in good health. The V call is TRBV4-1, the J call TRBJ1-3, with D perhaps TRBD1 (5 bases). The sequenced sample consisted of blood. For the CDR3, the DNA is TGCGCCAGCAGCCAAGGCACAGCAAGGGGCCGAAACACCATATATTTT. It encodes CASSQGTARGRNTIYF.